The entry that follows covers one T cell receptor (beta chain) sequence. The antigen it binds to is not known. No base-level quality is on record; no much larger clone is a single base apart. Sequencing was carried out with an Illumina HiSeq 1500. Through fastp at Q25 and MiXCR, TCRdb rebuilt clones from the public reads, retaining in-frame beta chains. Identical CDR3 protein sequences are pooled into one entry, listed with their most common genes and DNA. Here the sample has approximately 76,000 distinct CDR3 sequences; around 40% occur a single time. The top ten clones comprise approximately 93% of the sample. The entry originates in a study of T cell repertoires in cytomegalovirus infection (dated by TCRdb to 2018 to 2020). About the full investigation: The peptide stimulations were aimed at well-studied HLA-B-restricted epitopes as well as recently identified HLA-C-restricted CMV epitopes, whose presentation resists viral immunomodulation. Because public TCR beta signatures pointed to carriage of CMV infection together with the matching HLA type, the HLA type of each donor mattered for the analysis.

This specimen's treatment or condition label, per the study, means: in vitro stimulation with specific CMV peptide epitopes to enrich CMV-specific T cells. What the research found in general, with its limitations: In both this cohort and an independent cohort of some 350 donors, the cumulative frequency of public TCR beta family members distinguished carriers of CMV infection plus the relevant HLA type. The ex vivo response was dominated by HLA-C-restricted CMV-specific TCR beta clonotypes, and the single most frequent clonotype in two of eight donors was supplied by these HLA-C-restricted clonotypes.

In the germline V gene, CDR1 corresponds to SGHVS and CDR2 to FQNEAQ. Here V drops 6 bases and J drops 2 bases, and the junction holds 5 bases not matched to any gene. CDR3 length: 15 amino acids, cysteine to phenylalanine. The kept DNA is CDR3 alone, 45 bases in frame from the first base. The rearranged chain carries TRBV7-8 and TRBJ2-2; the junction holds 8 bases that match TRBD1. This clonotype originated in a human donor in good health (CMV status not recorded). Some clones in this sample may be carry-over from other donors' samples. This specimen consisted of CD8+ T cells from cultured PBMCs, obtained from culture after CMV antigen stimulation. The nucleotides are TGTGCCAGCAGACGACAGGGGCCCAACACCGGGGAGCTGTTTTTT. This gives the protein CASRRQGPNTGELFF.